The 28 T cell receptor beta chains below all came from one sample that was sequenced in a study of T cell responses to AZD1222 COVID-19 vaccine. Only in-frame clones appear in the TCRdb table, and some are missing; sequencing was by immunoSEQ multiplex PCR. Among more than 100,000 clones listed, around 90% were seen once. Sequenced here: peripheral blood, sampled 28 days after the second AZD1222 dose. The receptors originated from an adult who received the AZD1222 COVID-19 vaccine.

This clone was counted only a few times. The chain recombines TRBV3-1 (or the pseudogene TRBV3-2) with TRBJ2-5; possibly TRBD1 or TRBD2 for D (6 bases each). Trimming shortened V by 5 bases and J by 5 bases, and 15 bases separated the two germline ends. The CDR3 covers 14 residues. Germline V gene lookup returns CDR1 LGHDT and CDR2 YNNKEL (reference sequence). CDR3 DNA sequence: TGTGCCAGCAGCGGAGTGGGGGGCCAGGAGACCCAGTACTTC. Protein: CASSGVGGQETQYF.

The rearrangement links TRBV11-3 to TRBJ2-1; the match to TRBD1 covers 9 bases. The CDR3 is 15 amino acids. J gave up 3 bases and V 5 bases, and 5 bases lay outside the gene matches. The germline gives CDR1 SGHNT, CDR2 YENEEA. CDR3 in DNA: TGTGCCAGCAGCACCGGGACAGGGCTCTACAATGAGCAGTTCTTC. It specifies CASSTGTGLYNEQFF.

The chain is built from TRBV18 and TRBJ2-7, with D possibly being TRBD1 or TRBD2 (6 bases each). Germline CDR1 reads KGHSH; CDR2 reads LQKENI. Trimming took 5 bases from V and 4 from J, leaving 15 bases between them. This CDR3 spans 14 amino acids. CDR3 region: CASSSRGAMYEQYF. The DNA of the CDR3 is TGTGCCAGCTCATCGAGGGGGGCCATGTACGAGCAGTACTTC.

Written as DNA, the CDR3 is TGTGCCTGGAGTCAGGACAGGTTTGGTGAAAAACTGTTTTTT. It translates to CAWSQDRFGEKLFF. V gene TRBV30 combines with J gene TRBJ1-4, with 7 bases identical to TRBD1. V was clipped by 2 bases and J by 7 bases; unmatched bases: 7. This CDR3 region has 14 residues. The germline gives CDR1 GTSNPN, CDR2 SVGIG (reference sequence).

This clone came up once. The chain has TRBV19 and TRBJ1-2; no reliable D call. The V end was cut by 11 bases, the J end by 4 bases, with 11 bases between. The CDR3 is 11 amino acids. The V gene's germline CDR1 is LNHDA and CDR2 SQIVND (reference sequence). CDR3 sequence: CAARTVYGYTF. The CDR3, as DNA: TGTGCCGCCCGGACCGTCTATGGCTACACCTTC.

The chain uses TRBV7-2 and TRBJ1-3; no clear D. Trimming cost V 1 base and J 0 bases, with 10 bases left between them. The V gene's germline CDR1 is SGHTA and CDR2 FQGNSA. The CDR3 sequence is 16 residues long. This CDR3 is CASSLDSGRSGNTIYF. Here the CDR3 DNA reads TGTGCCAGCAGCTTAGACAGCGGCCGCTCTGGAAACACCATATATTTT.

This chain links TRBV9 with TRBJ1-6; no definite D call. The V end was cut by 2 bases, the J end by 3 bases, with 21 bases between. Germline values: CDR1 SGDLS, CDR2 YYNGEE. The CDR3 runs to 19 residues. CDR3 bases: TGTGCCAGCAGCGTTATCCCTCCCTTACCGGGCTTCTATAATTCACCCCTCCACTTT. Its translation is CASSVIPPLPGFYNSPLHF.

The rearrangement joins TRBV25-1 to TRBJ1-2; D is unresolved. This CDR3 has 12 amino acids. Trimming removed 2 bases from V and 4 bases from J, with 5 bases in between. Per the germline V gene, CDR1 is MGHDK and CDR2 is SYGVNS. This CDR3 is CASSEPRYGYTF. The CDR3 region has the DNA TGTGCCAGCAGTGAACCCCGCTATGGCTACACCTTC.

The chain combines TRBV5-4 with TRBJ2-6, with D possibly TRBD1 on 6 matching bases. This CDR3 comprises 17 residues. V lost 0 bases and J lost 0, with 10 bases in between. CDR1 is SGHNT, CDR2 YYREEE, per germline (reference sequence). This CDR3 reads CASSLDRALSGANVLTF. CDR3 DNA: TGTGCCAGCAGCTTGGACAGGGCTCTCTCTGGGGCCAACGTCCTGACTTTC.

The chain has TRBV19 and TRBJ1-2; 7 bases are a match to TRBD1. V dropped 5 bases and J dropped 3; count of bases not matched to a gene: 6. The CDR3 is 14 residues long. Germline CDR1 and CDR2: LNHDA and SQIVND (reference sequence). The CDR3 sequence is CASSFRDRYYGYTF. In nucleotides, the CDR3 is TGTGCCAGTAGTTTTCGGGACAGATACTATGGCTACACCTTC. Supplemented by reference TRBV19 and TRBJ1-2, the full variable domain reads DGGITQSPKYLFRKEGQNVTLSCEQNLNHDAMYWYRQDPGQGLRLIYYSQIVNDFQKGDIAEGYSVSREKKESFPLTVTSAQKNPTAFYLCASSFRDRYYGYTFGSGTRLTVV.

The chain is built from TRBV14 and TRBJ2-1, with 12 bases matching TRBD2. The CDR3 contains 15 residues. With V trimmed by 1 base and J by 12 bases, 7 bases remained unmatched. Germline CDR1 SGHDN, CDR2 FVKESK. The chain's CDR3 is CASSQVQTSGGRQFF. In DNA, the CDR3 is TGTGCCAGCAGCCAAGTTCAGACTAGCGGGGGCCGGCAGTTCTTC.

This chain connects TRBV19 to TRBJ1-6; 9 nucleotides agree with TRBD1. V trimming: 5 bases; J trimming: 9 bases; junction bases outside the gene matches: 8. Germline-derived CDR1 and CDR2 are LNHDA and SQIVND (reference sequence). This CDR3 has 15 amino acids. CDR3 bases: TGTGCCAGTAGTTTCTCGGGACAGGGTTCTTCACCCCTCCACTTT. Translating it yields CASSFSGQGSSPLHF. The whole variable domain, filled in from reference TRBV19 and TRBJ1-6, reads DGGITQSPKYLFRKEGQNVTLSCEQNLNHDAMYWYRQDPGQGLRLIYYSQIVNDFQKGDIAEGYSVSREKKESFPLTVTSAQKNPTAFYLCASSFSGQGSSPLHFGNGTRLTVT.

The J gene is TRBJ2-5, the V gene TRBV7-9; TRBD1 aligns across 7 bases. This CDR3 has 14 residues. The germline V gene encodes CDR1 SEHNR and CDR2 FQNEAQ (reference sequence). Germline trimming cut 2 bases from V and 3 bases from J; bases unmatched to any gene: 3. In nucleotides, the CDR3 is TGTGCCAGCAGCTTACTGACAGGGAAAGAGACCCAGTACTTC. Protein: CASSLLTGKETQYF.

In its sample, this clone was seen a few times. The V call is TRBV29-1, the J call TRBJ2-3; weak D call: TRBD2 (5 bases). The CDR3 contains 14 residues. The ends were cut back, 3 bases at V and 2 bases at J, with 12 bases in the middle. The germline gives CDR1 SQVTM, CDR2 ANQGSEA. CDR3 residues: CSVDARRLTDTQYF. The CDR3 DNA is TGCAGCGTTGACGCTAGGAGGCTCACAGATACGCAGTATTTT.

This chain links TRBV11-1 with TRBJ2-7; weak D call: TRBD1 (6 bases). Germline assignment: CDR1 SGHAT and CDR2 FQDESV (reference sequence). Trimming shortened V by 3 bases and J by 5 bases, and 20 bases separated the two germline ends. The CDR3 length is 16 residues. The CDR3 loop reads CASSFKLRGLGHEQYF. The DNA for the CDR3 is TGTGCCAGCAGCTTCAAGCTCAGGGGCTTGGGCCACGAGCAGTACTTC.

The chain is built from TRBV28 and TRBJ1-2; D unclear. The CDR3 is made up of 12 amino acids. CDR1 and CDR2 from the germline V gene are MDHEN and SYDVKM. V was trimmed by 2 bases and J by 7 bases, leaving 8 bases between them. The CDR3 DNA follows: TGTGCCAGCAGTTTAGCAGTTAGTGGCTACACCTTC. Encoded protein: CASSLAVSGYTF.

The rearrangement uses TRBV19 and TRBJ1-1; 9 positions match TRBD1. In germline, CDR1 is LNHDA, CDR2 SQIVND (reference sequence). This CDR3 spans 16 amino acids. V shed 3 bases and J 4 bases; nucleotides not matched to a gene: 9. The CDR3 DNA sequence: TGTGCCAGTAGTATGCCGCGGACAGGGGATGGCACTGAAGCTTTCTTT. As protein: CASSMPRTGDGTEAFF.

This clone has just a few counts. This chain links TRBV6-4 with TRBJ2-1; 10 positions agree with TRBD1. CDR1 is MRHNA, CDR2 SNTAGT, per germline. CDR3 size: 16 residues. J gave up 9 bases and V 6 bases, and 14 bases lay outside the gene matches. CDR3 nucleotide sequence: TGTGCCAGCAGCTCATTCGGGACAGGGGTAGGTGGTGAGCAGTTCTTC. Amino acid sequence: CASSSFGTGVGGEQFF.

The rearrangement uses TRBV3-1 (or the pseudogene TRBV3-2) and TRBJ2-4; 10 bases line up with TRBD1. Germline CDR1 is LGHDT and CDR2 is YNNKEL (reference sequence). V lost 3 bases to trimming and J lost 1 base; unmatched junction nucleotides: 12. The CDR3 spans 19 residues. The CDR3 coding sequence is TGTGCCAGCAGCCATAGCAAGACAGGGGGCTTGGTGGCCAAAAACATTCAGTACTTC. It translates to CASSHSKTGGLVAKNIQYF.

The CDR3 loop reads CASSHLGGEETQYF. In nucleotides, the CDR3 is TGTGCCAGCAGCCACCTTGGAGGCGAAGAGACCCAGTACTTC. The chain is built from TRBV3-1 (or the pseudogene TRBV3-2) and TRBJ2-5, with D possibly TRBD2 on 5 matching bases. Germline CDR1 LGHDT, CDR2 YNNKEL (reference sequence). The CDR3 is 14 amino acids. Between the trimmed V and J ends, which lost 3 bases and 3 bases, there was a span of 11 bases.

The chain has TRBV3-1 (or the pseudogene TRBV3-2) and TRBJ1-6; D unresolved. The CDR3 runs 14 residues. Germline CDR1 LGHDT, CDR2 YNNKEL (reference sequence). With 4 bases removed from V and 8 bases from J, the gap between germline ends came to 12 bases. As DNA, the CDR3 is TGTGCCAGCAGCCGTGAAGCGGTAGATTCACCCCTCCACTTT. Its protein product is CASSREAVDSPLHF.

This chain joins TRBV7-2 and TRBJ1-1; D unresolved. Trimming stripped 1 base from V and 0 bases from J, with 12 bases between. The CDR3 length is 16 residues. Per the germline V gene, CDR1 is SGHTA and CDR2 is FQGNSA. The CDR3 nucleotides are TGTGCCAGCAGCTTAGTCGTCTCGGCCATGAACACTGAAGCTTTCTTT. Its translation: CASSLVVSAMNTEAFF.

The chain recombines TRBV11-2 with TRBJ1-5; D not resolved. V dropped 1 base and J dropped 5 bases, with 6 bases sitting between them. This CDR3 is 13 amino acids long. CDR1 is SGHAT, CDR2 FQNNGV, per germline. DNA for the CDR3: TGTGCCAGCAGCTTAGCCCGGGATCAGCCCCAGCATTTT. Translation: CASSLARDQPQHF.

The chain carries TRBV18 and TRBJ1-5; D call uncertain. Trimming removed 3 bases from V and 5 bases from J, with 8 bases in between. The germline gives CDR1 KGHSH, CDR2 LQKENI. The CDR3 runs 13 residues. In DNA form, the CDR3 reads TGTGCCAGCTCACCTCGCTTAGATCAGCCCCAGCATTTT. Amino acids: CASSPRLDQPQHF. Full variable domain (remainder filled in from reference TRBV18 and TRBJ1-5): NAGVMQNPRHLVRRRGQEARLRCSPMKGHSHVYWYRQLPEEGLKFMVYLQKENIIDESGMPKERFSAEFPKEGPSILRIQQVVRGDSAAYFCASSPRLDQPQHFGDGTRLSIL.

This clone was seen a few times. The chain recombines TRBV7-9 with TRBJ1-5, with 8 nucleotides matching TRBD1. The CDR3 is 17 amino acids. CDR1 is SEHNR and CDR2 is FQNEAQ in the germline V gene (reference sequence). Trimming at V came to 4 bases and at J to 2 bases, leaving 10 bases not matched to a gene. CDR3 loop: CASSYAPTGAGNQPQHF. CDR3 nucleotides: TGTGCCAGCAGCTATGCCCCGACAGGGGCTGGCAATCAGCCCCAGCATTTT.

The rearrangement uses TRBV5-4 and TRBJ1-2; D uncertain. From germline, CDR1 is SGHNT and CDR2 YYREEE (reference sequence). V was clipped by 3 bases and J by 2 bases, with 14 bases between them. This CDR3 comprises 15 residues. The CDR3 DNA reads TGTGCCAGCAGCTGGACGGTTATAGGAAACTATGGCTACACCTTC. This encodes CASSWTVIGNYGYTF. Looking up the rest from reference TRBV5-4 and TRBJ1-2 gives the full variable domain: ETGVTQSPTHLIKTRGQQVTLRCSSQSGHNTVSWYQQALGQGPQFIFQYYREEENGRGNFPPRFSGLQFPNYSSELNVNALELDDSALYLCASSWTVIGNYGYTFGSGTRLTVV.

V usage is TRBV30 and J usage is TRBJ2-5, with D tentatively TRBD1 (5 bases). Trimming took off 0 bases at V and 2 bases at J, with 7 bases between the two ends. The germline V gene encodes CDR1 GTSNPN and CDR2 SVGIG (reference sequence). The CDR3 runs to 13 residues. For the CDR3, the DNA is TGTGCCTGGAGTGTGTCAGGGCAAGAGACCCAGTACTTC. Translation gives CAWSVSGQETQYF.

This chain joins TRBV2 and TRBJ1-2, with 7 nucleotides matching TRBD1. CDR3 length: 12 amino acids. Germline CDR1 SNHLY, CDR2 FYNNEI. The junction had 6 bases not matched to a gene; V was cut back by 11 bases and J by 3 bases. The CDR3 coding sequence is TGTGCCTGGCAGGGGGTAGACTATGGCTACACCTTC. Protein product: CAWQGVDYGYTF.